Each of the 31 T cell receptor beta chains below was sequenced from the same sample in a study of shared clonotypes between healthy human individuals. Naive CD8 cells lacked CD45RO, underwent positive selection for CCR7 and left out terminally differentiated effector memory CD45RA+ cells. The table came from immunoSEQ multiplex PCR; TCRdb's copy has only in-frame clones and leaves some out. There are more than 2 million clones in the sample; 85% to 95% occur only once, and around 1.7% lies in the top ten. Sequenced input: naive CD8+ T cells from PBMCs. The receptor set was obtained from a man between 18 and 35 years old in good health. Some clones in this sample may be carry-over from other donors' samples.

The CDR3 nucleotides are TGTGCCAGCAGCGTTGGGCTAGCGGGAGTCGGGAACATTCAGTACTTC. Translating it yields CASSVGLAGVGNIQYF. The chain employs TRBV9 and TRBJ2-4, with 10 nucleotides matching TRBD2. The germline V gene encodes CDR1 SGDLS and CDR2 YYNGEE. V gave up 2 bases and J gave up 7 bases; unmatched junction bases: 9. The CDR3 totals 16 residues.

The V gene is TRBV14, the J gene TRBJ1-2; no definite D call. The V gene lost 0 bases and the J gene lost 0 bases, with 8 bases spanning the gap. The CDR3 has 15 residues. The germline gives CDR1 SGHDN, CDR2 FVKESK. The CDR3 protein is CASSQDRAPNYGYTF. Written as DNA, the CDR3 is TGTGCCAGCAGCCAAGATCGGGCGCCTAACTATGGCTACACCTTC.

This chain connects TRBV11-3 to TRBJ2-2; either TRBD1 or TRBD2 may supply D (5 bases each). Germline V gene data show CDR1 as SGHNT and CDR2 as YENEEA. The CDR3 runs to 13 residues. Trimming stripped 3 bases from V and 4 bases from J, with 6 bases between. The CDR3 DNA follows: TGTGCCAGCAGCTTGGGACGCACCGGGGAGCTGTTTTTT. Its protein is CASSLGRTGELFF.

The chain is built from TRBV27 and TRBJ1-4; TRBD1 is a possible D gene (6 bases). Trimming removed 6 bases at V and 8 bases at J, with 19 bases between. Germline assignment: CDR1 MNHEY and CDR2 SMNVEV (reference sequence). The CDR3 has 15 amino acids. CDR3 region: CASSPRGRSGEKLFF. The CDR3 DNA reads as TGTGCCAGCAGCCCGCGGGGGCGATCTGGGGAAAAACTGTTTTTT.

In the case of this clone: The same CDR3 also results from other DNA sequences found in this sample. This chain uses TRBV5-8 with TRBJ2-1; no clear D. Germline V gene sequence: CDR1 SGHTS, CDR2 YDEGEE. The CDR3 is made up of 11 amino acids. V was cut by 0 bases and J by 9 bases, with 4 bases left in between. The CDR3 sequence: CASSLGPEQFF. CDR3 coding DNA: TGTGCCAGCAGCTTGGGGCCTGAGCAGTTCTTC.

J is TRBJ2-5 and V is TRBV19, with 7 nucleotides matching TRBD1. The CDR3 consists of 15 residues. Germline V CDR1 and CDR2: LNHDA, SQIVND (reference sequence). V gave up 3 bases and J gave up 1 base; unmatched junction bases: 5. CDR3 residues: CASSIRDSLQETQYF. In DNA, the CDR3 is TGTGCCAGTAGTATTCGGGACAGTCTCCAAGAGACCCAGTACTTC.

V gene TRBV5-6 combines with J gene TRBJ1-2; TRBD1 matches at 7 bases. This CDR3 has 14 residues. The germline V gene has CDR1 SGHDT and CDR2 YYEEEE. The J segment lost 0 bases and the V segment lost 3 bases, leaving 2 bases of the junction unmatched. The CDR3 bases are TGTGCCAGCAGCTGGGACAGATCTAACTATGGCTACACCTTC. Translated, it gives CASSWDRSNYGYTF. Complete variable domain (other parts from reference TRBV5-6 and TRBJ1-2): DAGVTQSPTHLIKTRGQQVTLRCSPKSGHDTVSWYQQALGQGPQFIFQYYEEEERQRGNFPDRFSGHQFPNYSSELNVNALLLGDSALYLCASSWDRSNYGYTFGSGTRLTVV.

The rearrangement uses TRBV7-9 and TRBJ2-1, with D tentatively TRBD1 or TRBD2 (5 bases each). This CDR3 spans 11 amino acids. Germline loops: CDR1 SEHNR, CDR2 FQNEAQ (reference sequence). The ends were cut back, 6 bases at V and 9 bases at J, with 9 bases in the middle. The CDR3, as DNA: TGTGCCAGCAGGTCCGGGGCTGAGCAGTTCTTC. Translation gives CASRSGAEQFF.

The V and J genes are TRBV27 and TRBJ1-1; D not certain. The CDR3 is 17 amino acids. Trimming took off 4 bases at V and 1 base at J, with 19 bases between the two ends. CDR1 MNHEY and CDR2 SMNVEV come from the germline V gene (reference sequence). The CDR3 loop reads CASSSTLRGARNTEAFF. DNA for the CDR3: TGTGCCAGCAGTTCCACTTTGAGAGGCGCCCGGAACACTGAAGCTTTCTTT.

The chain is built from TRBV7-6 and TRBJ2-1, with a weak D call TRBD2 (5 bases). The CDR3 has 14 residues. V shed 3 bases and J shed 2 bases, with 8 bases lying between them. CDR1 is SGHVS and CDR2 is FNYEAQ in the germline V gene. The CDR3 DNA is TGTGCCAGCAGCTTGGACTTGCCCTACAATGAGCAGTTCTTC. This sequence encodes CASSLDLPYNEQFF.

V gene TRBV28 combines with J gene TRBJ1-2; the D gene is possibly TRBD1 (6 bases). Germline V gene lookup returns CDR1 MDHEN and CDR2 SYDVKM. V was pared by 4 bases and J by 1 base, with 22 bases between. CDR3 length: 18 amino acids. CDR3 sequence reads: CASSWPVRTQGDNYGYTF. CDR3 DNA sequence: TGTGCCAGCAGTTGGCCGGTCCGAACACAGGGTGATAACTATGGCTACACCTTC.

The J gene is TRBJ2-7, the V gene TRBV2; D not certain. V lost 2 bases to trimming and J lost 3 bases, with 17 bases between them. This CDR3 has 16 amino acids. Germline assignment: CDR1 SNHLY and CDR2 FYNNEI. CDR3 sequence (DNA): TGTGCCAGCAGTGAAACGGTCCTCCCGCACCACTACGAGCAGTACTTC. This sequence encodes CASSETVLPHHYEQYF.

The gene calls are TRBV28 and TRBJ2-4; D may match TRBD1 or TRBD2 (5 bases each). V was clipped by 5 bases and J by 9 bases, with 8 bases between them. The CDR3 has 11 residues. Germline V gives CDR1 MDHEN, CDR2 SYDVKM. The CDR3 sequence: CASSTGTIQYF. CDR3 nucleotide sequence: TGTGCCAGCAGTACGGGGACCATTCAGTACTTC.

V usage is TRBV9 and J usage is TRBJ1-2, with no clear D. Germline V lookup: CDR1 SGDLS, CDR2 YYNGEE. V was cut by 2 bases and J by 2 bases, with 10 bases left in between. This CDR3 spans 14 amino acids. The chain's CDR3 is CASSVWGENYGYTF. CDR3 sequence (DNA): TGTGCCAGCAGCGTTTGGGGTGAGAACTATGGCTACACCTTC.

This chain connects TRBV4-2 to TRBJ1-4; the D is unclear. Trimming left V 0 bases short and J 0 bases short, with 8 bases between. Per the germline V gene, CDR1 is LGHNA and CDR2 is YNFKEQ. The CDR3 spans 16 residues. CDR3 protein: CASSQDLTATNEKLFF. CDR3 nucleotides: TGTGCCAGCAGCCAAGATTTAACAGCAACTAATGAAAAACTGTTTTTT.

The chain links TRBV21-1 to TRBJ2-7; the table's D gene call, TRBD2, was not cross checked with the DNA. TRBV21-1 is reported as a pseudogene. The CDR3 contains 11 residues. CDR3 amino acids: CASTGTYEQYF. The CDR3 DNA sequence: TGTGCCAGCACCGGGACCTACGAGCAGTACTTC.

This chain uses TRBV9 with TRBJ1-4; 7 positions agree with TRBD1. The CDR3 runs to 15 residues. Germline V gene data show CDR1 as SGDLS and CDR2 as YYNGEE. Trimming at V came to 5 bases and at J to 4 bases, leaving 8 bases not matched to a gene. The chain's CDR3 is CASSEDGTVNEKLFF. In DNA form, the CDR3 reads TGTGCCAGCAGTGAGGATGGGACAGTTAATGAAAAACTGTTTTTT.

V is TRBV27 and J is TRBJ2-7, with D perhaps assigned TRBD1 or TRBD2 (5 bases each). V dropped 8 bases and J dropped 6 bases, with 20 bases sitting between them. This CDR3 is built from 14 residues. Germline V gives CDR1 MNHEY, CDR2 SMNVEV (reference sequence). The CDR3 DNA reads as TGTGCCAGCGCAGTCCGGGACCCAAGATTCGAGCAGTACTTC. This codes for CASAVRDPRFEQYF.

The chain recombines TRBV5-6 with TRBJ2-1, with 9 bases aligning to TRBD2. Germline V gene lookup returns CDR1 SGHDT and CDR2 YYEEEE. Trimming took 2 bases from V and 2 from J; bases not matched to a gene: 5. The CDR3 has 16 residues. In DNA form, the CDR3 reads TGTGCCAGCAGCTTCAGGCGGGAGGGCCCCTACAATGAGCAGTTCTTC. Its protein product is CASSFRREGPYNEQFF.

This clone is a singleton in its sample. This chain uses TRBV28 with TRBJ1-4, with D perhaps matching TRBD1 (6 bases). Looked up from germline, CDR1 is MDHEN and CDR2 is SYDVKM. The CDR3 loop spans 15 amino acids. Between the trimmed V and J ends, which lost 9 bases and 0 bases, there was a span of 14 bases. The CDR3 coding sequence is TGTGCCAGTTCTGCCAGGGGAGCAACTAATGAAAAACTGTTTTTT. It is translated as CASSARGATNEKLFF.

CDR3 DNA sequence: TGTGCCAGCAGCGTAACCGGACTAGCGGGATATCACGAGCAGTACTTC. Its protein product is CASSVTGLAGYHEQYF. The J gene is TRBJ2-7, the V gene TRBV9, with 12 bases matching TRBD2. The CDR3 has 16 amino acids. Germline V gene data show CDR1 as SGDLS and CDR2 as YYNGEE. The V gene end was trimmed by 1 base and the J gene end by 5 bases; junction bases not matched to a gene: 7.

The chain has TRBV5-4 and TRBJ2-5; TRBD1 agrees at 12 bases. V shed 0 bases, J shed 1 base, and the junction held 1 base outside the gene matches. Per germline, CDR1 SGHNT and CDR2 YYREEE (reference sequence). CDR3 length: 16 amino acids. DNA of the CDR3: TGTGCCAGCAGCTTGGGGGACAGGGGGCCCCAAGAGACCCAGTACTTC. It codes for CASSLGDRGPQETQYF.

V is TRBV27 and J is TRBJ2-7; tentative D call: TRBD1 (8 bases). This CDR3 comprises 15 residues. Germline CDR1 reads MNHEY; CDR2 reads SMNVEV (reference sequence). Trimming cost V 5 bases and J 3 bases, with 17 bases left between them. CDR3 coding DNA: TGTGCCAGCAGTCCAGTAAGCGGGACAGGCTACGAGCAGTACTTC. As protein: CASSPVSGTGYEQYF.

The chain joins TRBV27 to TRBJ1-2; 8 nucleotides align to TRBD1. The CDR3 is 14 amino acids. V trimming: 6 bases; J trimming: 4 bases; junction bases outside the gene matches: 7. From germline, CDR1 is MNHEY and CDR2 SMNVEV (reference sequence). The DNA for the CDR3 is TGTGCCAGCAGCCTATGGACAGGGAGCTATGGCTACACCTTC. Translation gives CASSLWTGSYGYTF.

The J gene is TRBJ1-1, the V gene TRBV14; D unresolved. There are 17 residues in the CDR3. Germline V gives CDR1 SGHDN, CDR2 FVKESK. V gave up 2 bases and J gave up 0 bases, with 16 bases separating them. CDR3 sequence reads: CASSQWRLTALNTEAFF. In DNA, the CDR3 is TGTGCCAGCAGCCAATGGCGACTGACGGCTTTGAACACTGAAGCTTTCTTT.

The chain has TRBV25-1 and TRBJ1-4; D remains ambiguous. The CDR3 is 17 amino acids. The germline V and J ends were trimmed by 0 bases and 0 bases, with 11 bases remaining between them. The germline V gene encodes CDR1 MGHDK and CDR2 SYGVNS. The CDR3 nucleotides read TGTGCCAGCAGTGAATATGGCGGGGAATCAACTAATGAAAAACTGTTTTTT. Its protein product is CASSEYGGESTNEKLFF. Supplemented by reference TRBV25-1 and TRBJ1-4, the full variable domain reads EADIYQTPRYLVIGTGKKITLECSQTMGHDKMYWYQQDPGMELHLIHYSYGVNSTEKGDLSSESTVSRIRTEHFPLTLESARPSHTSQYLCASSEYGGESTNEKLFFGSGTQLSVL.

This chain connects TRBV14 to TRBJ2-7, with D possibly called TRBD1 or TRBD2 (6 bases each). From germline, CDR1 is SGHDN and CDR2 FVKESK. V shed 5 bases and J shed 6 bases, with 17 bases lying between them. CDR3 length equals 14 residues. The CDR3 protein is CASSYLGGGSEQYF. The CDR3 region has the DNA TGTGCCAGCAGCTATCTCGGAGGGGGGAGCGAGCAGTACTTC. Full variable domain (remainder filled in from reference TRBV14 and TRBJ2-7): EAGVTQFPSHSVIEKGQTVTLRCDPISGHDNLYWYRRVMGKEIKFLLHFVKESKQDESGMPNNRFLAERTGGTYSTLKVQPAELEDSGVYFCASSYLGGGSEQYFGPGTRLTVT.

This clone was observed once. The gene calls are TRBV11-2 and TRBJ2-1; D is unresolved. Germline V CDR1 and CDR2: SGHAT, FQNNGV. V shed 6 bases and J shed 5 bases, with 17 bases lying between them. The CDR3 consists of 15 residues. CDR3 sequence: CASRPDPPENNEQFF. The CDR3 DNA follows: TGTGCCAGCAGGCCAGACCCACCGGAAAACAATGAGCAGTTCTTC.

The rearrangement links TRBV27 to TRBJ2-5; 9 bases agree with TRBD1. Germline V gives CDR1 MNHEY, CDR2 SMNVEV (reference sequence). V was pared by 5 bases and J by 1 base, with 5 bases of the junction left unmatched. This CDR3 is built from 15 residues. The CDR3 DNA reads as TGTGCCAGCAGTCCCGGGACAGGGCCCCAAGAGACCCAGTACTTC. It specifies CASSPGTGPQETQYF.

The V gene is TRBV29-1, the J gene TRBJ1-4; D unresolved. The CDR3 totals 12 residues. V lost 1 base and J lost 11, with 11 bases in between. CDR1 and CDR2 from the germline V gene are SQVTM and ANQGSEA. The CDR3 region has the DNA TGCAGCGTTGAAGTCACAGCTAGGAAACTGTTTTTT. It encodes CSVEVTARKLFF.

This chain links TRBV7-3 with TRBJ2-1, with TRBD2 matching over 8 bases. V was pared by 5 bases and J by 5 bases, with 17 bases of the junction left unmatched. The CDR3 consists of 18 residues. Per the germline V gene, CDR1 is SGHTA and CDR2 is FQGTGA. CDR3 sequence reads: CASSPSPGTRSGNNEQFF. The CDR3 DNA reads TGTGCCAGCAGCCCAAGTCCCGGGACTAGAAGTGGCAACAATGAGCAGTTCTTC.